This T cell receptor beta chain was observed in a study of blood T cell repertoires in COVID-19. Study background: In each case, the material was cDNA or gDNA derived from T cells, B-cell-depleted T cells, or PBMCs.

The V and J ends lost 9 bases and 4 bases respectively, with 12 bases between them. Germline CDR1 is KGHDR and CDR2 is SFDVKD. The length of the CDR3 is 14 residues. Clones were read by immunoSEQ multiplex PCR, and TCRdb kept only the in-frame ones, dropping some. The data contain around 250,000 clones, approximately 88% of them singletons. V and J are TRBV24-1 and TRBJ2-6, with a weak D call TRBD2 (5 bases). The sequence derives from a woman aged 35 to 49 with acute COVID-19. Source material: PBMCs or T cells enriched from blood (not recorded which). This chain's CDR3 is CATSSRAGANVLTF. The CDR3, as DNA: TGTGCCACCTCTAGCCGGGCCGGGGCCAACGTCCTGACTTTC.